The 10 T cell receptor beta chains below all came from one sample that was sequenced in a study of blood T cells in healthy people across ages. Together with a sample-barcoded 5' primer, a J-beta primer mix was included in a second PCR lasting roughly 6 to 12 cycles. TCRdb re-analysed the 5' RACE reads in MiXCR, keeping a single row per CDR3 protein. The data show fewer than 750,000 distinct CDR3 sequences, over 40% seen once. Sample: blood. These receptors came from a woman at least 80 years old in good health.

This chain joins TRBV30 and TRBJ1-1, with D possibly matching TRBD1 (6 bases). The ends were cut back, 5 bases at V and 1 base at J, with 11 bases in the middle. CDR1 is GTSNPN, CDR2 SVGIG, per germline (reference sequence). CDR3 length equals 13 residues. The CDR3 DNA reads TGTGCCTGGGCAGGGGTTCAGAACACTGAAGCTTTCTTT. Translation gives CAWAGVQNTEAFF.

A note on this clonotype: A read error may be the cause here, since a much bigger clone is one base away. J is TRBJ2-7 and V is TRBV20-1; tentatively, D is TRBD2 (6 bases). V dropped 6 bases and J dropped 10 bases, with 28 bases sitting between them. The CDR3 has 15 amino acids. The germline V gene has CDR1 DFQATT and CDR2 SNEGSKA (reference sequence). The CDR3 DNA reads TGCAGTGCCCCCGGGGGAGCCACCCTAAAGGTGGCCCAGTACTTC. Protein: CSAPGGATLKVAQYF.

The chain has TRBV6-6 and TRBJ2-3; D gene unclear. The CDR3 totals 12 residues. In germline, CDR1 is MNHNY, CDR2 SVGAGI (reference sequence). Trimming cost V 2 bases and J 5 bases, with 5 bases left between them. This CDR3 is CASSYREDTQYF. DNA of the CDR3: TGTGCCAGCAGTTACAGGGAAGATACGCAGTATTTT.

Worth noting for this clonotype: The junction shows a germline mismatch at one end, possibly a read error. The V call is TRBV20-1, the J call TRBJ2-4; D not certain. The CDR3 is 15 amino acids. The germline gives CDR1 DFQATT, CDR2 SNEGSKA (reference sequence). CDR3 bases: TGCAGTGCTATTCCTATGTCTATAGCCAAAAACATTCGGTACTTC. It codes for CSAIPMSIAKNIRYF.

This clonotype was found many times. The J gene is TRBJ2-4, the V gene TRBV20-1; D may be TRBD2 (7 bases). The CDR3 extends over 13 amino acids. Trimming stripped 7 bases from V and 1 base from J, with 11 bases between. Per the germline V gene, CDR1 is DFQATT and CDR2 is SNEGSKA (reference sequence). The CDR3 loop reads CSVAGAAKNIQYF. As DNA, the CDR3 is TGCAGTGTCGCGGGGGCGGCCAAAAACATTCAGTACTTC.

CDR3 loop: CSVVGLTSGDTGDTQYF. The CDR3 DNA follows: TGCAGCGTTGTAGGGCTGACTAGCGGGGATACAGGAGATACGCAGTATTTT. This sequence joins TRBV29-1 and TRBJ2-3; 11 nucleotides align to TRBD2. V shed 4 bases, J shed 5 bases, and the junction held 14 bases outside the gene matches. CDR1 is SQVTM and CDR2 is ANQGSEA in the germline V gene. This CDR3 contains 17 residues.

This clonotype was observed a handful of times. The V call is TRBV7-2, the J call TRBJ1-1, with D uncertain. V was cut by 3 bases and J by 5 bases, with 13 bases left in between. Germline V lookup: CDR1 SGHTA, CDR2 FQGNSA. This CDR3 spans 14 amino acids. CDR3 in amino acids: CASSFTTVTTEAFF. DNA of the CDR3: TGTGCCAGCAGCTTCACGACGGTTACTACTGAAGCTTTCTTT. The full variable domain, with the rest looked up from reference TRBV7-2 and TRBJ1-1, is GAGVSQSPSNKVTEKGKDVELRCDPISGHTALYWYRQSLGQGLEFLIYFQGNSAPDKSGLPSDRFSAERTGGSVSTLTIQRTQQEDSAVYLCASSFTTVTTEAFFGQGTRLTVV.

This chain uses TRBV21-1 with TRBJ2-2; the D segment call TRBD1 is taken from the table without a DNA check. TRBV21-1 represents a pseudogene. The CDR3 consists of 13 residues. The CDR3 nucleotides read TGTGCCAGCCCGGGACAAAACACCGGGGAGCTGTTTTTT. Translating it yields CASPGQNTGELFF.

This clonotype was picked up a small number of times. The chain employs TRBV9 and TRBJ1-5, with a possible D match to TRBD1 (5 bases). Germline V gives CDR1 SGDLS, CDR2 YYNGEE. The CDR3 loop spans 13 amino acids. V was clipped by 2 bases and J by 10 bases, with 13 bases between them. CDR3 bases: TGTGCCAGCAGCGTCGGGGACGCCGCACCCCAGCATTTT. This translates into CASSVGDAAPQHF.

The chain combines TRBV20-1 with TRBJ2-1; TRBD2 might be the D (6 bases). The CDR3 loop spans 14 amino acids. V was pared by 0 bases and J by 4 bases, with 10 bases between. Germline V gives CDR1 DFQATT, CDR2 SNEGSKA (reference sequence). This CDR3 reads CSARDGEVYNEQFF. The CDR3 nucleotides read TGCAGTGCTAGAGATGGGGAGGTGTACAATGAGCAGTTCTTC.